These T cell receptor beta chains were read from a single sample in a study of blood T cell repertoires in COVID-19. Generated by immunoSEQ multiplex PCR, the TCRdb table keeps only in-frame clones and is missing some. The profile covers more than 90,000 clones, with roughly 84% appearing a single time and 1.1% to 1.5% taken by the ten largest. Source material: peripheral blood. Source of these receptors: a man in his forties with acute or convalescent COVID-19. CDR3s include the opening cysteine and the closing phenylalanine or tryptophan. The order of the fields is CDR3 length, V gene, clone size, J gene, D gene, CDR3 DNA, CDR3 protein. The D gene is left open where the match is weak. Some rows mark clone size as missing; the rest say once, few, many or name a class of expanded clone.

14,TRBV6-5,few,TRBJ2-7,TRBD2,TGTGCCAGCAGTCGGACTAGTACGTCGTACGAGCAGTACTTC,CASSRTSTSYEQYF
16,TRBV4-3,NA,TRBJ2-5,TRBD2,TGCGCCAGCAGCCCTGGTTGGCGGGGGGGCGTGGAGACCCAGTACTTC,CASSPGWRGGVETQYF
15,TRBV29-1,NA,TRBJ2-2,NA,TGCAGCGCCCGCCAAGGGGGACGGGGGGCAGGGGAGCTGTTTTTT,CSARQGGRGAGELFF
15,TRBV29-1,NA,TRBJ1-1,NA,TGCAGCGTCCGACGAGTAGACAGGAGGAACACTGAAGCTTTCTTT,CSVRRVDRRNTEAFF
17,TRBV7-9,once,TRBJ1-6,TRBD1,TGTGCCAGCAGCTCTACGACAGGGCTTGCCTATAATTCACCCCTCCACTTT,CASSSTTGLAYNSPLHF
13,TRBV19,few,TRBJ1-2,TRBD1,TGTGCCAGTGGGCAGGGGGTCAACTATGGCTACACCTTC,CASGQGVNYGYTF
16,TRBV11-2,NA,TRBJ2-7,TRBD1,TGTGCCAGCAGCTTAGGTCCGGACAGGGTCCCTTACGAGCAGTACTTC,CASSLGPDRVPYEQYF
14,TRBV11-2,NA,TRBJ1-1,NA,TGTGCCAGCAGCTCCCCGGGGGGCGCGGATGAAGCTTTCTTT,CASSSPGGADEAFF
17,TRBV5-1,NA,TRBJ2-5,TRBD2,TGCGCCAGCAGCTTGACCACTAGCGGGAGGGCCGTGGAGACCCAGTACTTC,CASSLTTSGRAVETQYF
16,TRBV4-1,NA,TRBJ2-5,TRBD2,TGCGCCAGCAGCCTTCGAGCGGGAGGGTTCCAAGAGACCCAGTACTTC,CASSLRAGGFQETQYF
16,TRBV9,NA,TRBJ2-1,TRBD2,TGTGCCAGCAGCCCGAGGACTAGCGGGGGGGCACATGAGCAGTTCTTC,CASSPRTSGGAHEQFF
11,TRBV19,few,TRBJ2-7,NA,TGTGCCAGTAGTGAGGGCTACGAGCAGTACTTC,CASSEGYEQYF
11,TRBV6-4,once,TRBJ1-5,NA,TGTGCCATACCCCCTTCACAGACCCAGCATTTT,CAIPPSQTQHF
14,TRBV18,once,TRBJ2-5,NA,TGTGCCACCCTTTGGGACTCCATCATAGAGACCCAGTACTTC,CATLWDSIIETQYF
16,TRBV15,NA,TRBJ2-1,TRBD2,TGTGCCACCAGCAGGTCCGGGAGCGGGAGTTGGAATGAGCAGTTCTTC,CATSRSGSGSWNEQFF
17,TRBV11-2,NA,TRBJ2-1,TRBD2,TGTGCCAGCAGCTGGGAGCTGGCGGGAGGACCCTACAATGAGCAGTTCTTC,CASSWELAGGPYNEQFF
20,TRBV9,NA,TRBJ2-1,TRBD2,TGTGCCAGCAGCGTAGGAAGTAGCGGGAGCTTGGGGGCAACTTACAATGAGCAGTTCTTC,CASSVGSSGSLGATYNEQFF
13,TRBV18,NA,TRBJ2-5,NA,TGTGCCAGCTCACCAGGGCTCCAAGAGACCCAGTACTTC,CASSPGLQETQYF
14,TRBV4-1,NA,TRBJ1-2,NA,TGCGCCAGCAGCCAAGGTGGGGGACTCTATGGCTACACCTTC,CASSQGGGLYGYTF
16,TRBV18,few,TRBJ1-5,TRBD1,TGTGCCAGCTCGGCCTCACAGGGGGGTGGCAATCAGCCCCAGCATTTT,CASSASQGGGNQPQHF
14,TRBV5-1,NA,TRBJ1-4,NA,TGCGCCAGCAGCTTGCAGGGGCGTGATGAAAAACTGTTTTTT,CASSLQGRDEKLFF
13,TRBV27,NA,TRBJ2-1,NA,TGTGCCAGCGGGGGACAAGGAGACAATGAGCAGTTCTTC,CASGGQGDNEQFF
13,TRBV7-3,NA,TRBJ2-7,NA,TGTGCCAGCAGCCGGGACACCCACTACGAGCAGTACTTC,CASSRDTHYEQYF
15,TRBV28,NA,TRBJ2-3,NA,TGTGCCAGCAGTCACAGGGTTCCCTACACAGATACGCAGTATTTT,CASSHRVPYTDTQYF
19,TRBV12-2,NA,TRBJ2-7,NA,TGTGCAAGTCGCCCTCCTCAGACTAGCGGGGCCAATTTCTCCTACGAGCAGTACTTC,CASRPPQTSGANFSYEQYF
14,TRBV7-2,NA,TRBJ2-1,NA,TGTGCCAGCAGCTATATAAGGGAGAACAATGAGCAGTTCTTC,CASSYIRENNEQFF
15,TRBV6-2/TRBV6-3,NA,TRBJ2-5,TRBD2,TGTGCCAGCAGTTACACACTAGCGGAACAAGAGACCCAGTACTTC,CASSYTLAEQETQYF